These T cell receptor beta chains were read from a single sample in a study of post-analysis software for immune sequencing data. TCRdb recomputed calls from the PCR reads with MiXCR, one row per CDR3 protein. The sample records roughly 600,000 distinct CDR3 sequences, about 44% being singletons. Sequencing input: blood. These receptor sequences come from a girl aged 10 to 17 with multiple sclerosis. The CDR3 runs from the conserved cysteine through the conserved F or W. Fields, in order: clone size, V gene, CDR3 length, D gene, J gene, CDR3 protein, CDR3 DNA. D genes are given only for firm matches. Size is omitted from some rows. Given values are once, few, many or a class for expanded clones.

abundance: few; v_gene: TRBV27; len: 17; d_gene: -; j_gene: TRBJ2-7; CDR3aa: CASTRAGLQGNPYEQYF; CDR3nt: TGTGCCAGCACCAGAGCGGGTCTCCAGGGAAACCCCTACGAGCAGTACTTC
abundance: few; v_gene: TRBV5-1; len: 14; d_gene: TRBD1; j_gene: TRBJ2-7; CDR3aa: CASRWGQGNYEQYF; CDR3nt: TGCGCCAGCAGATGGGGACAGGGGAACTACGAGCAGTACTTC
abundance: -; v_gene: TRBV20-1; len: 15; d_gene: TRBD2; j_gene: TRBJ2-7; CDR3aa: CSARKATSGGREQYF; CDR3nt: TGCAGTGCTAGAAAAGCGACTAGCGGGGGTCGGGAGCAGTACTTC
abundance: -; v_gene: TRBV4-2; len: 15; d_gene: -; j_gene: TRBJ2-2; CDR3aa: CASSQDLWGASELFF; CDR3nt: TGTGCCAGCAGCCAAGATCTCTGGGGGGCGTCGGAGCTGTTTTTT
abundance: many; v_gene: TRBV7-2; len: 18; d_gene: TRBD2; j_gene: TRBJ2-7; CDR3aa: CASSIAASGRAFSYEQYF; CDR3nt: TGTGCCAGCAGCATAGCCGCTAGCGGGAGGGCTTTCTCCTACGAGCAGTACTTC
abundance: few; v_gene: TRBV7-2; len: 16; d_gene: TRBD2; j_gene: TRBJ2-5; CDR3aa: CASSARTSGGRETQYF; CDR3nt: TGTGCCAGCAGCGCTCGGACTAGCGGGGGGAGAGAGACCCAGTACTTC
abundance: -; v_gene: TRBV19; len: 15; d_gene: TRBD2; j_gene: TRBJ2-7; CDR3aa: CASSIGSGESYEQYF; CDR3nt: TGTGCCAGTAGTATAGGGAGCGGGGAGTCCTACGAGCAGTACTTC
abundance: -; v_gene: TRBV27; len: 10; d_gene: -; j_gene: TRBJ1-5; CDR3aa: CASTHQPQHF; CDR3nt: TGTGCCAGCACCCATCAGCCCCAGCATTTT
abundance: -; v_gene: TRBV6-1; len: 16; d_gene: TRBD2; j_gene: TRBJ2-5; CDR3aa: CASSEWGGGAINEQYF; CDR3nt: TGTGCCAGCAGTGAATGGGGCGGGGGGGCCATAAATGAGCAGTACTTC
abundance: -; v_gene: TRBV10-3; len: 14; d_gene: -; j_gene: TRBJ1-1; CDR3aa: CAISETVMNTEAFF; CDR3nt: TGTGCCATCAGTGAGACAGTAATGAACACTGAAGCTTTCTTT
abundance: -; v_gene: TRBV7-6; len: 14; d_gene: -; j_gene: TRBJ1-4; CDR3aa: CASSLGQTNEKRFF; CDR3nt: TGTGCCAGCAGCTTAGGACAGACGAATGAAAAACGGTTTTTT
abundance: -; v_gene: TRBV10-2; len: 14; d_gene: -; j_gene: TRBJ2-7; CDR3aa: CASRRERRTYEQYF; CDR3nt: TGCGCCAGCAGGAGGGAGAGGCGGACCTACGAGCAGTACTTC
abundance: -; v_gene: TRBV7-9; len: 14; d_gene: -; j_gene: TRBJ1-5; CDR3aa: CASSFNSNLQPQHF; CDR3nt: TGTGCCAGCAGCTTTAACTCTAACCTTCAGCCCCAGCATTTT
abundance: -; v_gene: TRBV5-1; len: 14; d_gene: -; j_gene: TRBJ2-3; CDR3aa: CASSLGSNTDTQYF; CDR3nt: TGCGCCAGCAGCTTGGGGAGTAACACAGATACGCAGTATTTT
abundance: -; v_gene: TRBV20-1; len: 13; d_gene: -; j_gene: TRBJ1-1; CDR3aa: CSARPTVGTEAFF; CDR3nt: TGCAGTGCTAGACCCACAGTGGGCACTGAAGCTTTCTTT
abundance: -; v_gene: TRBV11-2; len: 16; d_gene: TRBD1; j_gene: TRBJ1-4; CDR3aa: CASSLAAGTVDEKLFF; CDR3nt: TGTGCCAGCAGCTTAGCCGCCGGGACAGTGGATGAAAAACTGTTTTTT
abundance: -; v_gene: TRBV12-3/TRBV12-4; len: 13; d_gene: TRBD1; j_gene: TRBJ1-6; CDR3aa: CANRMTGRTPLHF; CDR3nt: TGTGCCAACAGGATGACAGGGCGGACACCCCTCCACTTT
abundance: -; v_gene: TRBV29-1; len: 14; d_gene: -; j_gene: TRBJ2-5; CDR3aa: CSVDRGSPQETQYF; CDR3nt: TGCAGCGTTGACAGGGGTAGCCCCCAAGAGACCCAGTACTTC
abundance: -; v_gene: TRBV9; len: 14; d_gene: -; j_gene: TRBJ1-1; CDR3aa: CASSPRGGATEAFF; CDR3nt: TGTGCCAGCAGCCCCCGGGGAGGGGCTACTGAAGCTTTCTTT
abundance: -; v_gene: TRBV7-9; len: 14; d_gene: -; j_gene: TRBJ2-3; CDR3aa: CASSPQPSTDTRYF; CDR3nt: TGTGCCAGCAGCCCACAGCCTAGCACAGATACGCGGTATTTT
abundance: few; v_gene: TRBV25-1; len: 13; d_gene: -; j_gene: TRBJ2-7; CDR3aa: CASSADGPYEQYF; CDR3nt: TGTGCCAGCAGTGCGGACGGTCCCTACGAGCAGTACTTC
abundance: -; v_gene: TRBV9; len: 15; d_gene: TRBD1; j_gene: TRBJ2-1; CDR3aa: CASSSTGGADNEQFF; CDR3nt: TGTGCCAGCAGCTCTACAGGGGGCGCGGACAATGAGCAGTTCTTC
abundance: -; v_gene: TRBV14; len: 15; d_gene: -; j_gene: TRBJ1-2; CDR3aa: CASSQVQRDRYGYTF; CDR3nt: TGTGCCAGCAGCCAAGTTCAAAGGGACCGTTATGGCTACACCTTC
abundance: few; v_gene: TRBV7-9; len: 16; d_gene: -; j_gene: TRBJ1-2; CDR3aa: CASSLGTLTINYGYTF; CDR3nt: TGTGCCAGCAGCCTAGGGACACTCACAATTAACTATGGCTACACCTTC
abundance: -; v_gene: TRBV6-2/TRBV6-3; len: 14; d_gene: -; j_gene: TRBJ2-1; CDR3aa: CASSYALAYNEQFF; CDR3nt: TGTGCCAGCAGTTATGCTTTAGCGTACAATGAGCAGTTCTTC
abundance: -; v_gene: TRBV25-1; len: 15; d_gene: TRBD1; j_gene: TRBJ2-2; CDR3aa: CASSERDRNTGELFF; CDR3nt: TGTGCCAGCAGTGAACGGGACAGGAACACCGGGGAGCTGTTTTTT
abundance: -; v_gene: TRBV12-3/TRBV12-4; len: 14; d_gene: -; j_gene: TRBJ2-5; CDR3aa: CASRRGTLEETQYF; CDR3nt: TGTGCCAGCAGGAGAGGGACATTAGAAGAGACCCAGTACTTC
abundance: -; v_gene: TRBV11-2; len: 13; d_gene: -; j_gene: TRBJ2-1; CDR3aa: CASSPGPRDEQFF; CDR3nt: TGTGCCAGCAGCCCCGGGCCGCGGGATGAGCAGTTCTTC
abundance: few; v_gene: TRBV20-1; len: 15; d_gene: TRBD2; j_gene: TRBJ2-1; CDR3aa: CSAAAGTSGYNEQFF; CDR3nt: TGCAGTGCTGCTGCCGGGACTAGCGGTTACAATGAGCAGTTCTTC
abundance: few; v_gene: TRBV10-3; len: 14; d_gene: TRBD1; j_gene: TRBJ2-7; CDR3aa: CASFPGTGGYEQYF; CDR3nt: TGTGCCAGCTTCCCCGGGACAGGTGGCTACGAGCAGTACTTC
abundance: -; v_gene: TRBV24-1; len: 13; d_gene: -; j_gene: TRBJ2-5; CDR3aa: CATSDGGGETQYF; CDR3nt: TGTGCCACCAGTGATGGAGGTGGAGAGACCCAGTACTTC
abundance: few; v_gene: TRBV6-5; len: 11; d_gene: -; j_gene: TRBJ2-7; CDR3aa: CASSYRLTEYF; CDR3nt: TGTGCCAGCAGTTATCGCCTGACAGAGTACTTC
abundance: many; v_gene: TRBV7-6; len: 13; d_gene: TRBD1; j_gene: TRBJ1-1; CDR3aa: CASSLPGGTEAFF; CDR3nt: TGCGCCAGCAGCTTGCCAGGGGGCACTGAAGCTTTCTTT
abundance: -; v_gene: TRBV5-1; len: 14; d_gene: -; j_gene: TRBJ2-5; CDR3aa: CAGSFQALQETQYF; CDR3nt: TGCGCCGGCAGCTTTCAGGCTTTACAAGAGACCCAGTACTTC
abundance: -; v_gene: TRBV5-6; len: 17; d_gene: TRBD2; j_gene: TRBJ2-3; CDR3aa: CASSLAPLAGASDTQYF; CDR3nt: TGTGCCAGCAGCTTGGCCCCTCTAGCGGGGGCCTCGGATACGCAGTATTTT
abundance: -; v_gene: TRBV20-1; len: 12; d_gene: TRBD2; j_gene: TRBJ2-7; CDR3aa: CSARSSGYEQYF; CDR3nt: TGCAGTGCGCGGTCTAGCGGATACGAGCAGTACTTC
abundance: once; v_gene: TRBV3-1; len: 15; d_gene: -; j_gene: TRBJ1-5; CDR3aa: CASSQAEVGNQPQHF; CDR3nt: TGTGCCAGCAGTCAAGCAGAGGTGGGTAATCAGCCCCAGCATTTT
abundance: -; v_gene: TRBV20-1; len: 14; d_gene: -; j_gene: TRBJ1-5; CDR3aa: CSALEGGGAQPQHF; CDR3nt: TGCAGTGCCCTCGAGGGGGGGGGAGCTCAGCCCCAGCATTTT
abundance: few; v_gene: TRBV20-1; len: 12; d_gene: -; j_gene: TRBJ1-2; CDR3aa: CSVLGQYYGYTF; CDR3nt: TGCAGTGTTCTCGGACAGTACTATGGCTACACCTTC
abundance: -; v_gene: TRBV6-2/TRBV6-3; len: 15; d_gene: TRBD2; j_gene: TRBJ2-1; CDR3aa: CASTLTSGTYNEQFF; CDR3nt: TGTGCCAGCACCTTGACTAGCGGGACCTACAATGAGCAGTTCTTC
abundance: few; v_gene: TRBV10-3; len: 11; d_gene: -; j_gene: TRBJ2-4; CDR3aa: CASQENNIQYF; CDR3nt: TGTGCCAGCCAAGAGAATAACATTCAGTACTTC
abundance: -; v_gene: TRBV7-9; len: 14; d_gene: TRBD1; j_gene: TRBJ2-5; CDR3aa: CASSVGTVGETQYF; CDR3nt: TGTGCCAGCAGCGTCGGGACAGTAGGAGAGACCCAGTACTTC
abundance: -; v_gene: TRBV5-1; len: 17; d_gene: TRBD2; j_gene: TRBJ2-7; CDR3aa: CASSPRRTSGGAYEQYF; CDR3nt: TGCGCCAGCAGCCCGAGGCGAACTAGCGGAGGTGCCTACGAGCAGTACTTC
abundance: -; v_gene: TRBV7-9; len: 16; d_gene: -; j_gene: TRBJ2-1; CDR3aa: CARRELGRLESDEQFF; CDR3nt: TGTGCCAGAAGAGAGCTAGGCCGACTAGAAAGCGATGAGCAGTTCTTC
abundance: -; v_gene: TRBV5-5; len: 14; d_gene: -; j_gene: TRBJ2-3; CDR3aa: CASSLEAGSDTQYF; CDR3nt: TGTGCCAGCAGCTTGGAGGCGGGATCGGATACGCAGTATTTT
abundance: -; v_gene: TRBV11-3; len: 16; d_gene: -; j_gene: TRBJ2-1; CDR3aa: CASSLDQSARGNEQFF; CDR3nt: TGTGCCAGCAGCTTAGATCAATCGGCGAGGGGCAATGAGCAGTTCTTC
abundance: -; v_gene: TRBV11-3; len: 15; d_gene: TRBD1; j_gene: TRBJ2-3; CDR3aa: CASSLGTGDRDTQYF; CDR3nt: TGTGCCAGCAGCTTAGGGACAGGGGATCGGGATACGCAGTATTTT
abundance: once; v_gene: TRBV12-3/TRBV12-4; len: 15; d_gene: TRBD1; j_gene: TRBJ1-1; CDR3aa: CASSPTNRGKTEAFF; CDR3nt: TGTGCCAGCAGTCCGACCAACAGGGGAAAGACTGAAGCTTTCTTT
abundance: -; v_gene: TRBV4-1; len: 19; d_gene: TRBD2; j_gene: TRBJ2-5; CDR3aa: CASSQDWQSGRARKETQYF; CDR3nt: TGCGCCAGCAGCCAAGATTGGCAAAGCGGGAGGGCCCGGAAAGAGACCCAGTACTTC
abundance: -; v_gene: TRBV7-2; len: 14; d_gene: TRBD1; j_gene: TRBJ2-5; CDR3aa: CASSPGQGAKTQYF; CDR3nt: TGTGCCAGCAGCCCGGGACAGGGGGCAAAGACCCAGTACTTC
abundance: -; v_gene: TRBV6-6; len: 15; d_gene: TRBD2; j_gene: TRBJ2-1; CDR3aa: CASIHSGTSYNEQFF; CDR3nt: TGTGCCAGCATTCATAGCGGGACCTCCTACAATGAGCAGTTCTTC
abundance: few; v_gene: TRBV21-1; len: 15; d_gene: -; j_gene: TRBJ1-2; CDR3aa: CSDPRDRVYCYGYTF; CDR3nt: TGTTCTGACCCCCGGGACAGGGTGTATTGCTATGGCTACACCTTC
abundance: -; v_gene: TRBV7-3; len: 15; d_gene: -; j_gene: TRBJ2-4; CDR3aa: CASSTRALGSNEQYF; CDR3nt: TGTGCCAGCAGCACCCGGGCCCTAGGCAGCAATGAGCAGTACTTC
abundance: few; v_gene: TRBV12-3/TRBV12-4; len: 16; d_gene: -; j_gene: TRBJ2-5; CDR3aa: CASSPAGRRQQETQYF; CDR3nt: TGTGCCAGCAGTCCCGCAGGGAGACGCCAACAAGAGACCCAGTACTTC
abundance: -; v_gene: TRBV7-9; len: 12; d_gene: -; j_gene: TRBJ2-1; CDR3aa: CAGSAGGGKQFF; CDR3nt: TGTGCCGGCAGCGCCGGCGGGGGCAAGCAGTTCTTC